This T cell receptor beta chain was identified in a study of T cells in Graves' hyperthyroidism and ophthalmopathy. With a duration under 2 months, the hyperthyroidism was newly diagnosed in patients aged 18 to 65. Clinical symptoms, serum thyroxine, TRAb, thyroid ultrasound and orbital computed tomography established diagnosis. TCR beta CDR3 regions were amplified from RNA. HTBI primers were employed in a first-round RT-PCR of the TCR CDR3. From the multiplex PCR reads, TCRdb called clonotypes with MiXCR, one entry per CDR3 protein. The sample has around 720,000 distinct CDR3 sequences, 35% seen once. V lost 5 bases and J lost 8; bases outside the gene matches: 6. This CDR3 is built from 14 residues. Germline CDR1 LNHDA, CDR2 SQIVND (reference sequence). This clonotype came up many times.

Sequenced: blood. This TCR derives from a woman between 35 and 50 years old with Graves' hyperthyroidism. The chain joins TRBV19 to TRBJ1-4, with 9 bases that match TRBD1. CDR3 sequence reads: CASSPRDREEKLFF. DNA of the CDR3: TGTGCCAGTAGTCCCCGGGACAGGGAAGAAAAACTGTTTTTT.